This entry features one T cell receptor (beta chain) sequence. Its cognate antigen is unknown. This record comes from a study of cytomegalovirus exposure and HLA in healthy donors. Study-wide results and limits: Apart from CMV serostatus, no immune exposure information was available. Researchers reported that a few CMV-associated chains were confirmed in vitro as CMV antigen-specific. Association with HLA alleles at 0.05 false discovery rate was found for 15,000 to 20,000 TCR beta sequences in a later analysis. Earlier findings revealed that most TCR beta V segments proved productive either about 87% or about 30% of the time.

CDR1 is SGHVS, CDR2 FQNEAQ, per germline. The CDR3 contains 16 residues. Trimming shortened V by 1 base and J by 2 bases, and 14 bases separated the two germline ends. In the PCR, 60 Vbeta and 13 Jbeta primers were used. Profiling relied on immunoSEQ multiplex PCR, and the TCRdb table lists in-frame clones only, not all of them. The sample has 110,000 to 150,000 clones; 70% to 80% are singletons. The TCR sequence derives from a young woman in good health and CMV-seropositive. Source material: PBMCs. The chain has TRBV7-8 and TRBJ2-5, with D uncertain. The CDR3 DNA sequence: TGTGCCAGCAGCTTAGGACCCGGCGACTTTCAAGAGACCCAGTACTTC. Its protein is CASSLGPGDFQETQYF.